This TCR beta chain was captured by sequencing in a study of blood T cells in healthy people across ages. It was with a sample-barcoded 5' primer and a J-beta primer mix that a second PCR of about 6 to 12 cycles was run. Each CDR3 protein is one row after TCRdb ran MiXCR on the 5' RACE reads. The data hold about 1.8 million distinct CDR3 sequences, with just under 50% observed a single time. The CDR3 runs 13 residues. The V end was cut by 5 bases, the J end by 1 base, with 5 bases between. Per germline, CDR1 MGHRA and CDR2 YSYEKL. Sequences were obtained from blood. The V gene is TRBV4-1, the J gene TRBJ2-2; D unresolved. The sequence was obtained from a woman aged 35 to 49 in good health. CDR3 in amino acids: CASSEQNTGELFF. CDR3 DNA: TGCGCCAGCAGCGAACAGAACACCGGGGAGCTGTTTTTT.